One T cell receptor beta chain is described in this entry. The data belong to a study of blood T cell repertoires in COVID-19. Study as a whole: The United States, Italy and Spain supplied acute and convalescent COVID-19 samples. T cells, B-cell-depleted T cells, or PBMCs provided the cDNA or gDNA that served as material.

As originally analysed: Nucleated cell counts were estimated from reference gene primer amplification. Here immunoSEQ multiplex PCR was the method, and the copy in TCRdb shows in-frame clones only, minus some. The D gene and trimming were derived from the DNA, and the V and J assignments and clone size from that table. There are 200,000 to 250,000 clones in the sample; roughly 84% occur only once, and more than 2% lies in the top ten. V was shortened by 4 bases and J by 0 bases, with 13 bases between the two germline ends. The CDR3 is made up of 16 amino acids. Germline CDR1 reads SGHRS; CDR2 reads YFSETQ.

The V call is TRBV5-1, the J call TRBJ2-2, with a possible D match to TRBD1 (5 bases). The sequence came from a woman aged 55-75 years with acute or convalescent COVID-19. Sequenced input: peripheral blood. CDR3 sequence reads: CASSRIPQANTGELFF. CDR3 nucleotides: TGCGCCAGCAGCCGGATCCCACAGGCGAACACCGGGGAGCTGTTTTTT.